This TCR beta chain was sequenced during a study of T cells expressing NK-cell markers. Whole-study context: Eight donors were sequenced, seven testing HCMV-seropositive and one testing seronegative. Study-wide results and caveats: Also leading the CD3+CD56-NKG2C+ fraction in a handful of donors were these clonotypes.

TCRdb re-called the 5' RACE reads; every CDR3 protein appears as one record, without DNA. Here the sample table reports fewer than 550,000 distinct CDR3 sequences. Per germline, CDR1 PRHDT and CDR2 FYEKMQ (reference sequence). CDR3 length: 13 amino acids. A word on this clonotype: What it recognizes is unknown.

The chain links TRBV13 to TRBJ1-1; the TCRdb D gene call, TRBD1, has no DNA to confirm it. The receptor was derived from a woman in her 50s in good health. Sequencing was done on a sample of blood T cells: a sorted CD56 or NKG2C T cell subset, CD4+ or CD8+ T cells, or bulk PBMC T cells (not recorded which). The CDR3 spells CASSKTGNTEAFF.